The 6 T cell receptor beta chains below all came from one sample that was sequenced in a study of neurological immune-mediated disorders. TCRdb itself ran the 5' RACE reads through MiXCR, one entry per CDR3 protein. The table includes around 40,000 distinct CDR3 sequences, about 7% detected once. The specimen was CD4+ T cells from blood. The receptor source for this set is a man aged 50 to 59 in good health.

V gene TRBV20-1 combines with J gene TRBJ2-2; D may be TRBD1 (6 bases). V gave up 3 bases and J gave up 1 base, with 9 bases separating them. CDR1 and CDR2 from the germline V gene are DFQATT and SNEGSKA (reference sequence). The CDR3 is 14 amino acids. Here the CDR3 DNA reads TGCAGTGCTAGCTCGGGACAGAACACCGGGGAGCTGTTTTTT. This translates into CSASSGQNTGELFF.

This clonotype was seen at least ten times. The chain couples TRBV5-1 to TRBJ1-1, with 7 nucleotides matching TRBD1. V lost 3 bases and J lost 4; bases outside the gene matches: 9. The length of the CDR3 is 15 residues. The germline gives CDR1 SGHRS, CDR2 YFSETQ. The DNA for the CDR3 is TGCGCCAGCAGCTCAGGGGGGGGGTTTGGCACTGAAGCTTTCTTT. Translating gives CASSSGGGFGTEAFF.

This clonotype was detected once. The chain has TRBV10-3 and TRBJ2-1, with no clear D. CDR1 ENHRY and CDR2 SYGVKD come from the germline V gene. Trimming pared 0 bases from V and 4 bases from J, leaving 4 bases between. The CDR3 is 13 amino acids. The CDR3 reads CAISESGYNEQFF. CDR3 bases: TGTGCCATCAGTGAGTCCGGATACAATGAGCAGTTCTTC.

This clonotype has ten or more counts. This chain links TRBV12-3 or TRBV12-4 with TRBJ2-5; D is unresolved. Trimming took 5 bases from V and 3 from J, leaving 16 bases between them. The CDR3 spans 15 residues. As DNA, the CDR3 is TGTGCCAGCAGTGCAACGGGTAGGGTTGAAGAGACCCAGTACTTC. Translating gives CASSATGRVEETQYF.

This clonotype was seen at least ten times. The chain uses TRBV20-1 and TRBJ1-5; maybe TRBD1 (6 bases). This CDR3 has 13 amino acids. Germline CDR1 is DFQATT and CDR2 is SNEGSKA (reference sequence). The V end was cut by 6 bases, the J end by 1 base, with 10 bases between. CDR3 residues: CSALQGSNQPQHF. CDR3 bases: TGCAGTGCGTTACAGGGAAGCAATCAGCCCCAGCATTTT.

In its sample, this clonotype was seen many times. The V and J genes are TRBV30 and TRBJ2-2; TRBD1 agrees at 7 bases. The germline CDR1 and CDR2 sequences are GTSNPN and SVGIG (reference sequence). The CDR3 runs to 14 residues. V shed 6 bases, J shed 0 bases, and the junction held 4 bases outside the gene matches. CDR3 nucleotides: TGTGCCTGCCCCGGGACAGCGAACACCGGGGAGCTGTTTTTT. Encoded protein: CACPGTANTGELFF.